This T cell receptor (beta chain) was obtained from a study of blood T cell repertoires in COVID-19. Generated by immunoSEQ multiplex PCR, the TCRdb table keeps only in-frame clones and is missing some. This sample has roughly 160,000 clones, with around 82% found just once. CDR1 and CDR2 from the germline V gene are MNHNY and SVGAGI (reference sequence). J gave up 5 bases and V 6 bases, and 10 bases lay outside the gene matches. This CDR3 has 15 amino acids. This sequence originates from a man younger than 30 with active or convalescent COVID-19. The gene calls are TRBV6-6 and TRBJ2-7, with 10 bases identical to TRBD1. The specimen was peripheral blood. CDR3 coding DNA: TGTGCCAGCAGGATGACCGACAGGGGGCGGAACGAGCAGTACTTC. Protein product: CASRMTDRGRNEQYF.